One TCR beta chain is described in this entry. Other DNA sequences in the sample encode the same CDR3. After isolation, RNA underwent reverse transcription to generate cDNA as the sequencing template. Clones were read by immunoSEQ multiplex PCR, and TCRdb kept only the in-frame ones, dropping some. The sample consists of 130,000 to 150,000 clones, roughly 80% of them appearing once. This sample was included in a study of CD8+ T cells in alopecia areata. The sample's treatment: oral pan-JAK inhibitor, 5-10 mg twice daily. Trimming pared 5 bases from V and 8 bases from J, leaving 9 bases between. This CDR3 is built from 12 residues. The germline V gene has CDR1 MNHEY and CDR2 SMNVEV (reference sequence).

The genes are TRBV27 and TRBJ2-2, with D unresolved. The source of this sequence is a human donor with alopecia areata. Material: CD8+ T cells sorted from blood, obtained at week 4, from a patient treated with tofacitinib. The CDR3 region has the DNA TGTGCCAGCAGTCCCCTAGGGGGGGAGCTGTTTTTT. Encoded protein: CASSPLGGELFF.